The sequence of this T cell receptor beta chain was determined in a study of T cell changes during pregnancy in multiple sclerosis. Some clones are missing from TCRdb's copy, which holds only in-frame ones; the method was immunoSEQ multiplex PCR. The repertoire has about 60,000 clones, about 90% of them found once; the top ten carry approximately 6.6%. V was clipped by 5 bases and J by 7 bases, with 11 bases between them. The CDR3 is 12 residues long. Germline V gene sequence: CDR1 SGHVS, CDR2 FQNEAQ. The V call is TRBV7-8, the J call TRBJ1-2; no firm D call. The sample here was peripheral blood, taken in the third trimester of pregnancy. The sequence derives from a female donor in good health, enrolled as a control in a pregnancy study. The CDR3 DNA follows: TGTGCCAGCAGCCCCCCCCTCAGTGGCTACACCTTC. This codes for CASSPPLSGYTF.